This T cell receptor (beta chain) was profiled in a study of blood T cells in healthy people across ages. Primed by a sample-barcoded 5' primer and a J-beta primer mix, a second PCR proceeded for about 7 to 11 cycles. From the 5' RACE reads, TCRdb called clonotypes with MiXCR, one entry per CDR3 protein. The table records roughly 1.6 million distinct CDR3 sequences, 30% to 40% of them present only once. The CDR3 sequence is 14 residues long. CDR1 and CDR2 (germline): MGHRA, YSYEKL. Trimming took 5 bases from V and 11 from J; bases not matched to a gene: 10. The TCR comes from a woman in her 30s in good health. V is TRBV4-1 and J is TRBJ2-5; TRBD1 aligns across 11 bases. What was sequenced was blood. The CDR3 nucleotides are TGCGCCAGCAGCGGACAGGGGGCACACAATGAGCAGTACTTC. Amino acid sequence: CASSGQGAHNEQYF.